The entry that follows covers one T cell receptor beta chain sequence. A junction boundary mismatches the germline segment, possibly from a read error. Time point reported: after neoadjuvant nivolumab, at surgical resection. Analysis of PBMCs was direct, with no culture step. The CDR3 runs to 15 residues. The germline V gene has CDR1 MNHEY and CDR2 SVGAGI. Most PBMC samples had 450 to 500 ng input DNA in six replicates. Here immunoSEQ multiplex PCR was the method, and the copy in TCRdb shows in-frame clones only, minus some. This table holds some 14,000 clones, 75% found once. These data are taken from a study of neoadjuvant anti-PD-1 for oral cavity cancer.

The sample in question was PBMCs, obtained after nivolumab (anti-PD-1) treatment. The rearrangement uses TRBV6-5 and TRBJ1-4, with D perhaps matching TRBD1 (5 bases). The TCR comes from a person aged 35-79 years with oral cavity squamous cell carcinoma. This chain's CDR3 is CASSYSGRGTEKLFF. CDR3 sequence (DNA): TGTGCCAGCAGCTACTCAGGGCGGGGAACTGAAAAACTGTTTTTT.